This T cell receptor (beta chain) stems from a study of blood T cell repertoires in COVID-19. Recruitment covered about 25 US areas and drew participants whose ages spanned roughly 18 to 100 years. Assignment of participants to cohorts was predicated upon participant-reported clinical history. In the study's own analysis: Scientists estimated how many nucleated cells there were by amplifying reference gene primers. Using immunoSEQ multiplex PCR, the repertoire was profiled, and TCRdb retains in-frame clones only, with some absent. V, J and clone size are those of that table, while D and trimming were read from the DNA. This table holds more than 200,000 clones, around 80% found once. Trimming at V came to 5 bases and at J to 5 bases, leaving 9 bases not matched to a gene. Germline loops: CDR1 LNHDA, CDR2 SQIVND (reference sequence). The CDR3 has 16 residues.

The TCR originated in a woman in her thirties or forties with acute COVID-19. The genes are TRBV19 and TRBJ1-1; 12 bases map to TRBD1. Material: PBMCs or T cells enriched from blood (not recorded which). The CDR3 is CASSPGTGGAGTEAFF. CDR3 coding DNA: TGTGCCAGTAGTCCTGGGACAGGGGGCGCGGGGACTGAAGCTTTCTTT.